A selection of T cell receptor beta chains follows, all from one sample in a study of cytomegalovirus exposure and HLA in healthy donors. TCRdb's table, derived via immunoSEQ multiplex PCR, lists solely in-frame clones and lacks some. The table lists under 200,000 clones, roughly three quarters of them singletons. Material: PBMCs. These receptors were taken from a woman aged 50 to 60 in good health and CMV-seropositive. CDR3s include the opening cysteine and the closing phenylalanine or tryptophan. The order of the fields is J gene, clone size, V gene, CDR3 protein. Size values are once, few and many counts, or a class for expanded clones, and some rows have none.

>TRBJ1-1|few|TRBV7-9
CASSYLGGGAFF
>TRBJ1-6|-|TRBV11-2
CASSSDRGSPLHF
>-|-|TRBV6-5
CASSRQAGELFF
>TRBJ2-1|-|TRBV11-1
CASSPNSGAGGSYNEQFF
>TRBJ1-3|-|TRBV9
CASSVGSTRAGNTIYF
>TRBJ1-2|-|TRBV19
CASTAHHRGGRDYGYTF
>TRBJ1-1|-|TRBV28
CASSPRGLMENTEAFF
>TRBJ2-3|-|TRBV6-5
CASSYSGTSGTDTQYF
>TRBJ1-4|-|TRBV5-8
CASSLAGGATNEKLFF
>TRBJ2-5|-|TRBV11-2
CASSSVQGAGETQYF